This T cell receptor beta chain was found in a study of radiotherapy plus CTLA-4 blockade in lung cancer. Study information: Among patients, about 20% showed objective responses, and approximately 31% had disease control.

The study, taken as a whole, reports: Early blood T cell clone dynamics, with interferon-beta, were reported to best predict response.

Those patients who had chemo-refractory metastatic non-small-cell lung cancer were given focal radiation along with CTLA-4 blockade through ipilimumab. As regards this clone: What it binds is unknown.

Germline assignment: CDR1 MGHRA and CDR2 YSYEKL. With 5 bases removed from V and 4 bases from J, the gap between germline ends came to 14 bases. CDR3 length: 14 amino acids. The table came from immunoSEQ multiplex PCR; TCRdb's copy has only in-frame clones and leaves some out. This table holds around 91,000 clones, about 90% found once. The material sequenced was peripheral blood, taken from a patient treated with radiotherapy plus ipilimumab. This sequence originates from a human donor with non-small cell lung cancer that progressed on radiotherapy plus ipilimumab. The rearrangement joins TRBV4-1 to TRBJ1-1, with D tentatively TRBD1 (6 bases). The chain's CDR3 is CASSKRGGTTEAFF. CDR3 DNA sequence: TGCGCCAGCAGCAAAAGGGGGGGTACCACTGAAGCTTTCTTT.